The rows below give T cell receptor beta chains drawn from one sample of a study of beta chain features in type 1 diabetes. TCRdb's copy holds only in-frame clones and misses some; the assay was immunoSEQ multiplex PCR. The table lists some 150,000 clones, about 9.1% of them singletons, with approximately 0.65% in the top ten. Sequenced input: central memory CD4+ T cells from blood. The origin of the receptors is a woman in her forties in good health. CDR3s include the opening cysteine and the closing phenylalanine or tryptophan. D genes are given only for firm matches. Size tells how often a clone was seen (once, few, many) or the class of an expanded clone, and some rows leave it out.

D	V	J	size	DNA	CDR3
TRBD1	TRBV5-1	TRBJ2-5	few	TGCGCCAGCAGCTTGGAACAGGGGAGCCAGTACTTC	CASSLEQGSQYF
TRBD1	TRBV9	TRBJ1-1	-	TGTGCCAGCAGCGTAGTTGCTTCAGGGGGGAACACTGAAGCTTTCTTT	CASSVVASGGNTEAFF
-	TRBV5-6	TRBJ2-4	few	TGTGCCAGCAGCTTTCTCCAGGGGAGCCAAGAGGACATTCAGTACTTC	CASSFLQGSQEDIQYF
TRBD1	TRBV29-1	TRBJ1-1	-	TGCAGCGTTGGGGGGACAGGGGCATCCCCTGGAGCTTTCTTT	CSVGGTGASPGAFF
TRBD1	TRBV13	TRBJ2-3	few	TGTGCCAGCGGACAGGGCCCCGATACGCAGTATTTT	CASGQGPDTQYF
TRBD2	TRBV18	TRBJ2-5	-	TGTGCCAGCTCACCAGGAGACAACGGGGGGGTCCAAGAGACCCAGTACTTC	CASSPGDNGGVQETQYF
-	TRBV2	TRBJ1-2	many	TGTGCCAGCAGAAAGCAGCAGGGCTCTAACTATGGCTACACCTTC	CASRKQQGSNYGYTF
TRBD1	TRBV5-1	TRBJ2-1	-	TGCGCCAGCAGCCGCGTCTCCGGGACAGGGGACAATGAGCAGTTCTTC	CASSRVSGTGDNEQFF
TRBD2	TRBV19	TRBJ2-4	-	TGTGCCAGTAGTATCATAAAAGCGGGACTAGCCAAAAACATTCAGTACTTC	CASSIIKAGLAKNIQYF
-	TRBV19	TRBJ2-2	-	TGTGCCACCTCGAGGGTAGCGAACACCGGGGAGCTGTTTTTT	CATSRVANTGELFF
TRBD1	TRBV7-2	TRBJ2-7	-	TGTGCCAGCAGCCCTAGGGACAGCCGGGCCTCCTACGAGCAGTACTTC	CASSPRDSRASYEQYF
TRBD2	TRBV5-1	TRBJ2-3	once	TGCGCCAGCAGCTTGCGATCGAGCGGGGGTACCACAGATACGCAGTATTTT	CASSLRSSGGTTDTQYF
TRBD1	TRBV7-8	TRBJ2-5	-	TGTGCCAGCAGCTCACAGGGACAGGGAAAGACCCAGTACTTC	CASSSQGQGKTQYF
-	TRBV4-2	TRBJ1-1	few	TGTGCCAGCAGCTCCGAGGTTTTAAGATCCCCTCCCGGGGCTTTCTTT	CASSSEVLRSPPGAFF
TRBD1	TRBV10-3	TRBJ2-1	-	TGTGCCATCAGAGGACAGGTTAATGATGAGCAGTTCTTC	CAIRGQVNDEQFF
-	TRBV7-8	TRBJ2-3	-	TGTGCCAGCAGCTTAGATGCCAGGGTCAGCACAGATACGCAGTATTTT	CASSLDARVSTDTQYF
-	TRBV13	TRBJ2-3	few	TGTGCCAGCAGCTTAGATCAGGTGTCAGATACGCAGTATTTT	CASSLDQVSDTQYF
TRBD1	TRBV27	TRBJ1-1	few	TGTGCCAGCAGGAGGACAGGGGGAACTGAAGCTTTCTTT	CASRRTGGTEAFF
TRBD2	TRBV7-6	TRBJ2-5	-	TGTGCCAGCAGCACAGGGACTAGGGAAACGGAGACCCAGTACTTC	CASSTGTRETETQYF
-	TRBV11-3	TRBJ2-5	-	TGTGCCAGCAGCTTAGCAGGGGGGCAAGAGACCCAGTACTTC	CASSLAGGQETQYF
TRBD2	TRBV5-4	TRBJ2-7	few	TGTGCCAGCAGCATTCCGGGACTAGCGGGGGGGCGAGAGCAGTACTTC	CASSIPGLAGGREQYF
TRBD2	TRBV6-5	TRBJ2-3	-	TGTGCCAGCACCGACCCCGGGGGGAATACGCAGTATTTT	CASTDPGGNTQYF
-	TRBV9	TRBJ1-2	few	TGTGCCAGCAGCGTAACCGGGACACTTAACTATGGCTACACCTTC	CASSVTGTLNYGYTF
TRBD2	TRBV6-4	TRBJ2-1	-	TGTGCCAGCAGTGCGGGGGGGGACAATGAGCAGTTCTTC	CASSAGGDNEQFF
-	TRBV7-9	TRBJ2-5	-	TGTGCCAGCAGCCTCCTCAGGGGTGGTGGGGAGACCCAGTACTTC	CASSLLRGGGETQYF
-	TRBV2	TRBJ2-7	few	TGTGCCAGCAGCGCCCTTTGGGGGGCCTACGAGCAGTACTTC	CASSALWGAYEQYF
TRBD2	TRBV11-2	TRBJ2-3	few	TGTGCCAGCAGCTTAGTGCCTAGCGGGGTGACAGATACGCAGTATTTT	CASSLVPSGVTDTQYF
-	TRBV19	TRBJ2-5	-	TGTGCCAGTAGATCCAGGGCAGAAGAGACCCAGTACTTC	CASRSRAEETQYF
-	TRBV28	TRBJ1-3	few	TGTGCCAGCAGTTTACTATCCCACAGGGCTGGAAACACCATATATTTT	CASSLLSHRAGNTIYF
TRBD1	TRBV11-2	TRBJ1-4	-	TGTGCCAGCAGCTTTCGGGGAGGGGACAGGCCTAATGAAAAACTGTTTTTT	CASSFRGGDRPNEKLFF
-	TRBV29-1	TRBJ2-3	-	TGCAGCGTTGAAGGGGGACTTCGGGCGGCAGATACGCAGTATTTT	CSVEGGLRAADTQYF
TRBD1	TRBV13	TRBJ2-7	-	TGTGCCAGCAGCTTATCCCCGGGACAGGGAACCTACGAGCAGTACTTC	CASSLSPGQGTYEQYF
TRBD1	TRBV2	TRBJ1-1	-	TGTGCCAGCAGCCTACAGGGGGGGACCGAAGCTTTCTTT	CASSLQGGTEAFF
-	TRBV5-1	TRBJ2-2	few	TGCGCCAGCAGCGAAAGGACCGGAGGTGCCGGGGAGCTGTTTTTT	CASSERTGGAGELFF
-	TRBV5-4	TRBJ1-3	-	TGTGCCAGCAGCTCCGGGGGGGGGCCTGGAAACACCATATATTTT	CASSSGGGPGNTIYF
TRBD2	TRBV6-5	TRBJ2-7	few	TGTGCCAGCAGTCTTAGCGGGGGGCCCCAGCAGTACTTC	CASSLSGGPQQYF
TRBD1	TRBV5-4	TRBJ1-2	-	TGTGCCAGCAGCCTGGGACAGGGGAACTATGGCTACACCTTC	CASSLGQGNYGYTF